A single sample is the source of the 13 T cell receptor beta chains below, sequenced in a study of early T cells in non-severe SARS-CoV-2 infection (dated by TCRdb to the early 2020s). Libraries were prepared through 5' RACE. Sequenced using a NextSeq 500. TCRdb applied fastp at Q25 and MiXCR to the public reads, then kept only in-frame beta chains. Records with the same CDR3 protein are collapsed into one entry carrying the most frequent genes and DNA. This sample gives fewer than 120,000 distinct CDR3 sequences in total; roughly 13% of them show up just once. Clones ranked in the top ten supply around 3.7% of the sample. This specimen was whole blood, taken at baseline. The receptors shown here come from an adult who was a healthcare worker with PCR-confirmed SARS-CoV-2 infection or an uninfected control (not recorded which).

This chain connects TRBV3-1 to TRBJ2-1; 11 nucleotides line up with TRBD2. CDR3 length equals 16 residues. The J segment lost 9 bases and the V segment lost 3 bases, leaving 10 bases of the junction unmatched. CDR1 and CDR2 from the germline V gene are LGHDT and YNNKEL (reference sequence). DNA of the CDR3: TGTGCCAGCAGCCATGCAGGTAGACTAGCGGGGTTTGAGCAGTTCTTC. Its translation: CASSHAGRLAGFEQFF.

CDR3: CASSKSVRAKNIQYF. In DNA form, the CDR3 reads TGTGCCAGCAGTAAGTCCGTCAGGGCCAAAAACATTCAGTACTTC. V gene TRBV21-1 combines with J gene TRBJ2-4; the table's D call, TRBD2, has no DNA check behind it. TRBV21-1 is recorded as a pseudogene. This CDR3 is 15 amino acids long.

The genes are TRBV4-2 and TRBJ1-6; D unresolved. The V end was cut by 0 bases, the J end by 7 bases, with 10 bases between. From germline, CDR1 is LGHNA and CDR2 YNFKEQ. This CDR3 has 15 amino acids. As DNA, the CDR3 is TGTGCCAGCAGCCAAGATTCGGCGCGAAATTCACCCCTCCACTTT. This sequence encodes CASSQDSARNSPLHF.

The genes are TRBV6-6 and TRBJ1-2; D not resolved. The CDR3 spans 11 residues. Trimming removed 6 bases from V and 4 bases from J, with 6 bases in between. Germline V gene data show CDR1 as MNHNY and CDR2 as SVGAGI (reference sequence). For the CDR3, the DNA is TGTGCCAGCAGGGACTTCTATGGCTACACCTTC. The encoded protein is CASRDFYGYTF.

There are many counts of this clonotype. The V call is TRBV7-9, the J call TRBJ2-1; TRBD2 is a possible D gene (6 bases). Germline values: CDR1 SEHNR, CDR2 FQNEAQ (reference sequence). V was pared by 5 bases and J by 2 bases, with 13 bases between. CDR3 length equals 15 residues. CDR3 nucleotides: TGTGCCAGCAGCATCGGGAGAACGGCCTACAATGAGCAGTTCTTC. Protein: CASSIGRTAYNEQFF.

J is TRBJ1-1 and V is TRBV3-1; D remains unclear. V lost 2 bases and J 5 bases, leaving 15 bases between the germline ends. The CDR3 consists of 15 residues. Per the germline V gene, CDR1 is LGHDT and CDR2 is YNNKEL (reference sequence). The chain's CDR3 is CASSQSARGKTEAFF. Written as DNA, the CDR3 is TGTGCCAGCAGCCAATCAGCCAGAGGGAAAACTGAAGCTTTCTTT.

This clonotype was counted ten times or more. V gene TRBV7-9 combines with J gene TRBJ2-1; D gene uncertain. This CDR3 contains 16 residues. CDR1 SEHNR and CDR2 FQNEAQ come from the germline V gene (reference sequence). Trimming shortened V by 2 bases and J by 0 bases, and 11 bases separated the two germline ends. The CDR3 bases are TGTGCCAGCAGCTTATTGGGTTTTAGCTCCTACAATGAGCAGTTCTTC. It specifies CASSLLGFSSYNEQFF.

This clonotype was found many times. The J gene is TRBJ1-5, the V gene TRBV5-5; TRBD1 might be the D (5 bases). Per germline, CDR1 SGHKS and CDR2 YYEKEE (reference sequence). The CDR3 is 14 residues long. Trimming removed 4 bases at V and 0 bases at J, with 8 bases between. The chain's CDR3 is CASSLRDSNQPQHF. Written as DNA, the CDR3 is TGTGCCAGCAGCCTCAGGGATAGCAATCAGCCCCAGCATTTT.

The V and J genes are TRBV11-2 and TRBJ2-7; tentative D call: TRBD1 (5 bases). V was pared by 2 bases and J by 2 bases, with 13 bases between. The germline CDR1 and CDR2 sequences are SGHAT and FQNNGV. The CDR3 consists of 15 residues. CDR3 in DNA: TGTGCCAGCAGCTTAATCTCTTGGGGCCCCTACGAGCAGTACTTC. Translation: CASSLISWGPYEQYF.

The gene calls are TRBV2 and TRBJ1-2; TRBD1 aligns across 7 bases. Trimming took 7 bases from V and 4 from J; bases not matched to a gene: 6. The CDR3 length is 13 residues. Germline assignment: CDR1 SNHLY and CDR2 FYNNEI. CDR3 bases: TGTGCCAGCACCAGACAGGGACCCTATGGCTACACCTTC. Encoded protein: CASTRQGPYGYTF. The complete variable domain, with remaining parts taken from reference TRBV2 and TRBJ1-2, reads EPEVTQTPSHQVTQMGQEVILRCVPISNHLYFYWYRQILGQKVEFLVSFYNNEISEKSEIFDDQFSVERPDGSNFTLKIRSTKLEDSAMYFCASTRQGPYGYTFGSGTRLTVV.

V is TRBV29-1 and J is TRBJ2-3, with 9 nucleotides matching TRBD2. The CDR3 covers 14 residues. V was pared by 4 bases and J by 2 bases, with 4 bases of the junction left unmatched. Germline loops: CDR1 SQVTM, CDR2 ANQGSEA. The CDR3 protein is CSVAAGGDTDTQYF. CDR3 DNA: TGCAGCGTTGCAGCGGGAGGCGACACAGATACGCAGTATTTT.

This chain links TRBV7-8 with TRBJ1-1, with a weak D call TRBD1 (5 bases). V gave up 4 bases and J gave up 1 base, with 13 bases separating them. The CDR3 loop spans 15 amino acids. Germline V CDR1 and CDR2: SGHVS, FQNEAQ. CDR3 in amino acids: CASSSGRTTNTEAFF. CDR3 bases: TGTGCCAGCAGCTCGGGACGGACTACGAACACTGAAGCTTTCTTT.

This clonotype was counted once. This chain's CDR3 is CASSSTVGGYEQYF. The CDR3 bases are TGTGCCAGCAGCTCCACAGTGGGCGGCTACGAGCAGTACTTC. The genes are TRBV9 and TRBJ2-7; D unclear. Germline loops: CDR1 SGDLS, CDR2 YYNGEE. The CDR3 loop spans 14 amino acids. With 4 bases removed from V and 3 bases from J, the gap between germline ends came to 14 bases.